The source of this T cell receptor beta chain is a study of graft-versus-host responses after intestinal transplantation. For the study at large: Anti-thymocyte globulin induction preceded two to three years of tacrolimus and steroid maintenance in all recipients.

Sequencing used immunoSEQ multiplex PCR; TCRdb keeps in-frame clones, though not all of them. The table lists approximately 28,000 clones, 90% to 95% of them singletons. Germline CDR1 reads MDHEN; CDR2 reads SYDVKM. V lost 6 bases and J lost 4; bases outside the gene matches: 0. CDR3 size: 12 residues. The sample was PBMCs, taken just over 65 days after intestinal transplant. The chain has TRBV28 and TRBJ2-7; 10 bases align to TRBD2. This sequence was found in a human patient who received an intestinal transplant, so some T cells may come from the graft donor. CDR3 coding DNA: TGTGCCAGCAGACTAGCGGGGTACGAGCAGTACTTC. Its protein product is CASRLAGYEQYF.